This T cell receptor (beta chain) was documented in a study of tumor and adjacent non-tumor tissue in lung cancer. Overall study findings and caveats: Patients with more diverse tumor TCRs had worse survival. Compared with tumor, normal lung showed significantly lower TCR diversity.

RNA was extracted from bulk tissue without any cell sorting. The germline V gene encodes CDR1 SQVTM and CDR2 ANQGSEA. The CDR3 loop spans 14 amino acids. Trimming shortened V by 4 bases and J by 2 bases, and 11 bases separated the two germline ends. The library came from three nested PCR rounds adapted from ARM-PCR protocols. TCRdb fed the multiplex PCR reads into MiXCR, producing one record per CDR3 protein. Of approximately 76,000 distinct CDR3 sequences listed, about two thirds are singletons. As for this clonotype: Its antigen is currently unknown.

This sequence joins TRBV29-1 and TRBJ1-4; no definite D call. Source material: lung tumor tissue. This receptor was obtained from a woman between 65 and 79 years old with non-small cell lung cancer. The CDR3 nucleotides are TGCAGCGTTGGGATAGGGAGCACTAATGAAAAACTGTTTTTT. Protein: CSVGIGSTNEKLFF.